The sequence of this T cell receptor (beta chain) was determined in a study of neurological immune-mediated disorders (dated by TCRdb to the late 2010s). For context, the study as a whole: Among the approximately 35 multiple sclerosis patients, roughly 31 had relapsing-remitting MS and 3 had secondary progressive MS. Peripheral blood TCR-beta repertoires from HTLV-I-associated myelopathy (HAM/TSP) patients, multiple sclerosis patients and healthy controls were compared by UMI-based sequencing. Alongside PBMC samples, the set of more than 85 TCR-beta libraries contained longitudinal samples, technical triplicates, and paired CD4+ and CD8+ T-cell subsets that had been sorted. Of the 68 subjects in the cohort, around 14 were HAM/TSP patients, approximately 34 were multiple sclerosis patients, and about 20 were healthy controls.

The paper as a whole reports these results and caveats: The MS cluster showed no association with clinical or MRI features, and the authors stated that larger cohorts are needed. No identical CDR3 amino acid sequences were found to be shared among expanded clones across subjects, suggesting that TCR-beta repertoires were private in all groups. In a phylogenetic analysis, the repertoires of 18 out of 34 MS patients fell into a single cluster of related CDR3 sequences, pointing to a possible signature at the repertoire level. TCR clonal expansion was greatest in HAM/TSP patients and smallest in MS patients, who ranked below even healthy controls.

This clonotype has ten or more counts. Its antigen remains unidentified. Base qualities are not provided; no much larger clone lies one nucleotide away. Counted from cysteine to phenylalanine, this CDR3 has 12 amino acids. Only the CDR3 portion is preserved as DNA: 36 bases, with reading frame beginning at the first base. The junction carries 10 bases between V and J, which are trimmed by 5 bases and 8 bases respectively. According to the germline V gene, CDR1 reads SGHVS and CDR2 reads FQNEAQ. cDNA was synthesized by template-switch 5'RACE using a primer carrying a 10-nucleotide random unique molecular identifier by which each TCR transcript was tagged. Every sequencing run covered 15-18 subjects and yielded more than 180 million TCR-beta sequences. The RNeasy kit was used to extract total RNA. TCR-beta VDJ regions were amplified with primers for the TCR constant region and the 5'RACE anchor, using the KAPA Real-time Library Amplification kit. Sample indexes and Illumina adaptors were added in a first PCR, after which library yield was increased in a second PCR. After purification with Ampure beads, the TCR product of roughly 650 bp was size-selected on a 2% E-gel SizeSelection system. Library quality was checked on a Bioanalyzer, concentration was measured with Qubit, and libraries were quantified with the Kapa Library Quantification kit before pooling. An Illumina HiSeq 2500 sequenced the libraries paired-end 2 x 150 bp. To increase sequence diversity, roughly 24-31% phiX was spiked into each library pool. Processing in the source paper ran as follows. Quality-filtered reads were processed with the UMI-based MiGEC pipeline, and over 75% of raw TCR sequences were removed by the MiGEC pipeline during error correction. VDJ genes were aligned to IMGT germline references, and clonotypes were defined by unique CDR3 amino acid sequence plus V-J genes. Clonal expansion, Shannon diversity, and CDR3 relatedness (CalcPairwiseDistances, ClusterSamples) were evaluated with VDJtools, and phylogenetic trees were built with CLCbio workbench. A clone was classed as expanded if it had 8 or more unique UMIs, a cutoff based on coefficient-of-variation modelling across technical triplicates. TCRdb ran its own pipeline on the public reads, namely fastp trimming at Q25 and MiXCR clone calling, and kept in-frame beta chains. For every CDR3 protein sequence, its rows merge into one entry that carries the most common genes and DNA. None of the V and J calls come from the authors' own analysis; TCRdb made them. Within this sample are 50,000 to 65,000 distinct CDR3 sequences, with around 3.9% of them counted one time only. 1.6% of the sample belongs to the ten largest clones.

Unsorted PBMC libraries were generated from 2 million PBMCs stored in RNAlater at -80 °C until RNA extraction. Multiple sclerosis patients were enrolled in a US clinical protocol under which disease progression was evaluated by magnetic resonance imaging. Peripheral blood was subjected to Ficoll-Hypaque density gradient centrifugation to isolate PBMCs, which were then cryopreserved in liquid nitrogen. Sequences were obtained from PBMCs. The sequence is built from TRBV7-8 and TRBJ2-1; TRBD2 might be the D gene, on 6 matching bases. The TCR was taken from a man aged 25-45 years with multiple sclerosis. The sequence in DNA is TGTGCCAGCAGCCCCTGGGGGGATGAGCAGTTCTTC. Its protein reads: CASSPWGDEQFF. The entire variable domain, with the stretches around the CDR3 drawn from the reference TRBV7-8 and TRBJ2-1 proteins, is GAGVSQSPRYKVAKRGQDVALRCDPISGHVSLFWYQQALGQGPEFLTYFQNEAQLDKSGLPSDRFFAERPEGSVSTLKIQRTQQEDSAVYLCASSPWGDEQFFGPGTRLTVL.